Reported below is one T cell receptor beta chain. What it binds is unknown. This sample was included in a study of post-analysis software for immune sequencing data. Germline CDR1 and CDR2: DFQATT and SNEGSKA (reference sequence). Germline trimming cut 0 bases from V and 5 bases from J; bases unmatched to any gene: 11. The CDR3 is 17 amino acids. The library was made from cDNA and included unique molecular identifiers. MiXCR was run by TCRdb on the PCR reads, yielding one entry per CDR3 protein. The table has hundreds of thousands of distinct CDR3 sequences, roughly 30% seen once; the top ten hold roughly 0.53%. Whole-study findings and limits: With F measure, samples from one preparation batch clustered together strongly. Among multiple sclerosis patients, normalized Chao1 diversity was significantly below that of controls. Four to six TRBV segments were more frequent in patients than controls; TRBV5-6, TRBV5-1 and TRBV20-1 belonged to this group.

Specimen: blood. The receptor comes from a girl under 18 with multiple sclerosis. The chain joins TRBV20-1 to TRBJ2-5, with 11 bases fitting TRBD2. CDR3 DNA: TGCAGTGCTAGAGATCGGGCCCGTAGCGGGGGGGTCGAGACCCAGTACTTC. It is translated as CSARDRARSGGVETQYF.